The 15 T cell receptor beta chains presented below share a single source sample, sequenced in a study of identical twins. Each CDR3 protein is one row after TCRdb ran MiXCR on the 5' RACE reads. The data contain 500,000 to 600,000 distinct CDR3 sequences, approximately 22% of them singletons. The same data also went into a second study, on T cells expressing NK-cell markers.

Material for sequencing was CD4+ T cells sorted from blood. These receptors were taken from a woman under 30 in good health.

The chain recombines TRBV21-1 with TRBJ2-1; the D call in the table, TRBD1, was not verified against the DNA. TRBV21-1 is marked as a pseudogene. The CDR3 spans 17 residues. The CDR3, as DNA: TGTGCCAGCAGCCGAGAGTTGCGGGGCGCCGCCTACAATGAGCAGTTCTTC. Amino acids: CASSRELRGAAYNEQFF.

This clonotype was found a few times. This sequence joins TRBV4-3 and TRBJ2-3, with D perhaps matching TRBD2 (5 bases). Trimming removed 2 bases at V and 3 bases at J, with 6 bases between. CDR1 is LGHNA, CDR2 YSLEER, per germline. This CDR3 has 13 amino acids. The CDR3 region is CASSQTGTDTQYF. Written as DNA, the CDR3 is TGCGCCAGCAGCCAAACGGGGACAGATACGCAGTATTTT.

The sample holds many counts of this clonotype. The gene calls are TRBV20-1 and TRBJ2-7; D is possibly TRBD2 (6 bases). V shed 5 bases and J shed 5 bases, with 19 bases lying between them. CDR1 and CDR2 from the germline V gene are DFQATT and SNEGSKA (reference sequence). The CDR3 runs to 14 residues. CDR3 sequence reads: CSARPGLVSHEQYF. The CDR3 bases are TGCAGTGCTCGGCCGGGACTGGTGTCACACGAGCAGTACTTC.

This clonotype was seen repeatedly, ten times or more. CDR3 nucleotide sequence: TGTGCCAGCAGCTTGGCACAGATCAATACTGAAGCTTTCTTT. Translating gives CASSLAQINTEAFF. The V and J genes are TRBV5-6 and TRBJ1-1; D not resolved. Trimming shortened V by 0 bases and J by 5 bases, and 11 bases separated the two germline ends. Germline V gives CDR1 SGHDT, CDR2 YYEEEE. The CDR3 runs 14 residues.

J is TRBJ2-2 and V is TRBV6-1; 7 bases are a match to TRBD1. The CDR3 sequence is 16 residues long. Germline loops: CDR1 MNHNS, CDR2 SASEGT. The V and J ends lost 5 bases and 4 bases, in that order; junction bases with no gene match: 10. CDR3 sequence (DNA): TGTGCCAGCAGTCGCAGCCTACAGGGGACCACCGGGGAGCTGTTTTTT. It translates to CASSRSLQGTTGELFF.

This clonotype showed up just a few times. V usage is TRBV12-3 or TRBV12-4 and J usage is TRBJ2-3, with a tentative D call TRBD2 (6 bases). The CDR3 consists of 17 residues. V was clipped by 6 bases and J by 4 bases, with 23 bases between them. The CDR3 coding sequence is TGTGCCAGCAGCTCCCGGCGCGGGTTGGGCGGGGCAGATACGCAGTATTTT. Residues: CASSSRRGLGGADTQYF.

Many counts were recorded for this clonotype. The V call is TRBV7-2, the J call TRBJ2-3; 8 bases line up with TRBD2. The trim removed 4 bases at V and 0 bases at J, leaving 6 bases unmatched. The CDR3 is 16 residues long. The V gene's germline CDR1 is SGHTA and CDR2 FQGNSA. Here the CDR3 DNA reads TGTGCCAGCAGCTACATAGCGGGGTCTAGCACAGATACGCAGTATTTT. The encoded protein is CASSYIAGSSTDTQYF.

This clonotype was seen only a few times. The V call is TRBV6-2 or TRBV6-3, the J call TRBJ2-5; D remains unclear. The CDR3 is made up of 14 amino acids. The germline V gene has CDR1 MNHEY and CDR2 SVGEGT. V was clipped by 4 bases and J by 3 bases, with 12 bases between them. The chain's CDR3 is CASSWAAGEETQYF. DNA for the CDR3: TGTGCCAGCAGTTGGGCGGCTGGGGAAGAGACCCAGTACTTC.

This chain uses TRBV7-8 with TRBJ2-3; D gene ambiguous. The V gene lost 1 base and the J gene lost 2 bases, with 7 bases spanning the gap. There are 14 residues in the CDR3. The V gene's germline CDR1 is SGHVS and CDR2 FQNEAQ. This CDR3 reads CASSLDSPTDTQYF. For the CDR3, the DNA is TGTGCCAGCAGCTTAGACTCTCCCACAGATACGCAGTATTTT.

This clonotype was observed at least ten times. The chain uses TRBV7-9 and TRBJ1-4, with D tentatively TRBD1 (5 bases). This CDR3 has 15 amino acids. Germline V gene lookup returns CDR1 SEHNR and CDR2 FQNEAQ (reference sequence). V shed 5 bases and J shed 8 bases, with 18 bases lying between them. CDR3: CASSSIGPGGEKLFF. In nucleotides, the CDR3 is TGTGCCAGCAGCAGTATAGGTCCGGGGGGAGAAAAACTGTTTTTT.

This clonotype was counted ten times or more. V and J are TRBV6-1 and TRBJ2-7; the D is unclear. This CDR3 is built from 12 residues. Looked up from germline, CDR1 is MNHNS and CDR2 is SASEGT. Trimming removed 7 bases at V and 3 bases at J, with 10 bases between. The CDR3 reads CASTMRHYEQYF. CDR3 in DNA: TGTGCCAGCACAATGAGGCACTACGAGCAGTACTTC.

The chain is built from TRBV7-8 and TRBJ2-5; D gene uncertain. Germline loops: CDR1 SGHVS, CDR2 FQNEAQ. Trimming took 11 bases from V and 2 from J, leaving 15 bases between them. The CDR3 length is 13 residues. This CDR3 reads CASKAVVQETQYF. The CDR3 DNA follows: TGTGCCTCGAAGGCGGTAGTACAAGAGACCCAGTACTTC.

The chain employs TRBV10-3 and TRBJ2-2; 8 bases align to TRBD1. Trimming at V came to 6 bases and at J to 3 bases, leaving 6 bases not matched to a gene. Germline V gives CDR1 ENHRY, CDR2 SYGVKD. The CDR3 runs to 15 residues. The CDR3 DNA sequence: TGTGCCATCAGGGACTCGGGACAGGACACCGGGGAGCTGTTTTTT. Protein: CAIRDSGQDTGELFF.

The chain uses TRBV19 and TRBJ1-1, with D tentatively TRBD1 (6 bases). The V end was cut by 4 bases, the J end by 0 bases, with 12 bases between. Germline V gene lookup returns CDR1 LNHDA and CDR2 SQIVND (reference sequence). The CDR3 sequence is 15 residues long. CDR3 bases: TGTGCCAGTAGTACAAACAGGGCTATGAACACTGAAGCTTTCTTT. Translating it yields CASSTNRAMNTEAFF.

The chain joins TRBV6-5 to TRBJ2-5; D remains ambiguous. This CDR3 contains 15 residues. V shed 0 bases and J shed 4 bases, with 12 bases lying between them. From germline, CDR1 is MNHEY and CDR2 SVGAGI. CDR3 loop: CASSYSISLGETQYF. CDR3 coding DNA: TGTGCCAGCAGTTACTCGATTTCTCTTGGAGAGACCCAGTACTTC.